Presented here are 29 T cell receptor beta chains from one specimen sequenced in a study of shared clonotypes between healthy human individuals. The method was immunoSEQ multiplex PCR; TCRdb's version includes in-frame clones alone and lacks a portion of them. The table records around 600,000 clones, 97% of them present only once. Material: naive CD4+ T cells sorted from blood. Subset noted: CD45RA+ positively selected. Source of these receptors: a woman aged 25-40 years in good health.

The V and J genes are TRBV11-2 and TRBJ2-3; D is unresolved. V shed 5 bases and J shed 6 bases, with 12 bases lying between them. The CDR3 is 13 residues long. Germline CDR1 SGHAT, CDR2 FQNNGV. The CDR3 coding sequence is TGTGCCAGCAGCCTGGGTGGTAAGGATACGCAGTATTTT. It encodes CASSLGGKDTQYF.

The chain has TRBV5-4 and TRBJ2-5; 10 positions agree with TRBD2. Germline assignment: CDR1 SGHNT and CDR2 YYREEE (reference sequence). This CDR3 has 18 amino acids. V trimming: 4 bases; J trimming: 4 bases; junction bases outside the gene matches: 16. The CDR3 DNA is TGTGCCAGCAGCGGGGGGAGCGGGAGGGCCGTCCGTGTAGAGACCCAGTACTTC. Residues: CASSGGSGRAVRVETQYF.

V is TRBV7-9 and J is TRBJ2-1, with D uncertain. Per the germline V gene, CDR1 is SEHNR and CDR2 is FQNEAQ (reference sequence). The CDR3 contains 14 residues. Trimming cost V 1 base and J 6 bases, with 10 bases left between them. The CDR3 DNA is TGTGCCAGCAGCTTAGAGTTAAGTAGCAATGAGCAGTTCTTC. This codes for CASSLELSSNEQFF.

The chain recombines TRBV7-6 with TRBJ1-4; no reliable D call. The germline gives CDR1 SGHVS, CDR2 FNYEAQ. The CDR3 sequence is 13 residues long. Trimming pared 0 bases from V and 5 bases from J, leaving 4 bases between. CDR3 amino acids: CASSLAVNEKLFF. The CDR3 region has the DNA TGTGCCAGCAGCTTAGCGGTGAATGAAAAACTGTTTTTT.

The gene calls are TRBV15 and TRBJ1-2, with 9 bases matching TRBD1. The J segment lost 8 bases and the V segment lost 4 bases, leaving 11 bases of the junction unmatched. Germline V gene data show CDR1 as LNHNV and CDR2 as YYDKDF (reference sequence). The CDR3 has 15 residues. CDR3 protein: CATSIYRGLGGGYTF. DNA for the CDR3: TGTGCCACCAGCATATACAGGGGGCTGGGCGGAGGCTACACCTTC.

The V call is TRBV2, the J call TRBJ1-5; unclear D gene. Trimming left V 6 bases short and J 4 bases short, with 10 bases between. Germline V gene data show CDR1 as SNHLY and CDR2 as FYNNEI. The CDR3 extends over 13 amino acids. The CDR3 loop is CASREQFNQPQHF. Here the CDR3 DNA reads TGTGCCAGCAGGGAACAGTTTAATCAGCCCCAGCATTTT.

DNA for the CDR3: TGTGCCAGCAGCTTAATAGATGGGAGTAATCAGCCCCAGCATTTT. Amino acid sequence: CASSLIDGSNQPQHF. The chain employs TRBV7-8 and TRBJ1-5; D unresolved. V gave up 2 bases and J gave up 4 bases, with 12 bases separating them. This CDR3 is 15 amino acids long. In germline, CDR1 is SGHVS, CDR2 FQNEAQ.

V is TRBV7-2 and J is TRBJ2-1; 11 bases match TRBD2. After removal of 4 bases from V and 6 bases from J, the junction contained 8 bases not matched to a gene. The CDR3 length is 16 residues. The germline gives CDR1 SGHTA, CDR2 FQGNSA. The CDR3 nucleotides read TGTGCCAGCAGCTGGACCGGGACTAGCGGACCCAATGAGCAGTTCTTC. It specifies CASSWTGTSGPNEQFF. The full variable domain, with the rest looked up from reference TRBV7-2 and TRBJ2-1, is GAGVSQSPSNKVTEKGKDVELRCDPISGHTALYWYRQSLGQGLEFLIYFQGNSAPDKSGLPSDRFSAERTGGSVSTLTIQRTQQEDSAVYLCASSWTGTSGPNEQFFGPGTRLTVL.

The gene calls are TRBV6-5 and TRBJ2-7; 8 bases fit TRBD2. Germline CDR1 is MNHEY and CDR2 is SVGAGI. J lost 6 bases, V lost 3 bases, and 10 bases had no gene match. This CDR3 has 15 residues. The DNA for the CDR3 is TGTGCCAGCAGTTATTTCGGGACTAGTGGGAGCGAGCAGTACTTC. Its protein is CASSYFGTSGSEQYF.

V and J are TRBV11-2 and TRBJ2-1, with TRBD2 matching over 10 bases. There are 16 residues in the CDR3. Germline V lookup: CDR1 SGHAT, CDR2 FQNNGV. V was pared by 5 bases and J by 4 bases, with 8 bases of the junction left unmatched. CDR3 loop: CASSPLGTSVYNEQFF. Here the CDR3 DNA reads TGTGCCAGCAGCCCACTGGGGACTAGCGTTTACAATGAGCAGTTCTTC.

The CDR3 sequence: CASSPPPGRAVQETQYF. CDR3 bases: TGTGCCAGCTCACCACCCCCGGGTCGAGCGGTCCAAGAGACCCAGTACTTC. The genes are TRBV18 and TRBJ2-5; D may be TRBD2 (5 bases). The V gene lost 0 bases and the J gene lost 1 base, with 15 bases spanning the gap. This CDR3 is built from 17 residues. Germline V lookup: CDR1 KGHSH, CDR2 LQKENI.

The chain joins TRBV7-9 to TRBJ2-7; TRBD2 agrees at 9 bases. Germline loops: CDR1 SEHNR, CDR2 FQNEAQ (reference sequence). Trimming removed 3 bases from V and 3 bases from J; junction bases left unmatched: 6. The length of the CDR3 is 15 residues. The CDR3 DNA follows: TGTGCCAGCAGCTTCTCTAGCGGGACCCTCTACGAGCAGTACTTC. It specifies CASSFSSGTLYEQYF.

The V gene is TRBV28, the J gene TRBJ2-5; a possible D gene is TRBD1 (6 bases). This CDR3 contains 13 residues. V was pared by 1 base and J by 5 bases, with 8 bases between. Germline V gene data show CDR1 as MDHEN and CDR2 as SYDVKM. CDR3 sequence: CASSLYDRETQYF. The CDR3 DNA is TGTGCCAGCAGTTTATACGACAGGGAGACCCAGTACTTC. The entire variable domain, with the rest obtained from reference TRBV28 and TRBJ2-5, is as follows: DVKVTQSSRYLVKRTGEKVFLECVQDMDHENMFWYRQDPGLGLRLIYFSYDVKMKEKGDIPEGYSVSREKKERFSLILESASTNQTSMYLCASSLYDRETQYFGPGTRLLVL.

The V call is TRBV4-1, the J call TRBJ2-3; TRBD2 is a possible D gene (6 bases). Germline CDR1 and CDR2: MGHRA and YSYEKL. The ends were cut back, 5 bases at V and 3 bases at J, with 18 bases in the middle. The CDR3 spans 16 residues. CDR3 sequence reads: CASSKEERVVTDTQYF. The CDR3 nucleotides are TGCGCCAGCAGCAAGGAAGAGCGGGTGGTGACAGATACGCAGTATTTT.

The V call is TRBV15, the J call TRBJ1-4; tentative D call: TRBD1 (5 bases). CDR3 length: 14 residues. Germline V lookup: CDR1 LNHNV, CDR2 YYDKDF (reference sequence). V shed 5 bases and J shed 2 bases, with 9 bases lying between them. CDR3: CATSRGDTNEKLFF. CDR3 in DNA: TGTGCCACCAGCCGGGGGGATACTAATGAAAAACTGTTTTTT. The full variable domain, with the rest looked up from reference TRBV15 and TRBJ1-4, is DAMVIQNPRYQVTQFGKPVTLSCSQTLNHNVMYWYQQKSSQAPKLLFHYYDKDFNNEADTPDNFQSRRPNTSFCFLDIRSPGLGDTAMYLCATSRGDTNEKLFFGSGTQLSVL.

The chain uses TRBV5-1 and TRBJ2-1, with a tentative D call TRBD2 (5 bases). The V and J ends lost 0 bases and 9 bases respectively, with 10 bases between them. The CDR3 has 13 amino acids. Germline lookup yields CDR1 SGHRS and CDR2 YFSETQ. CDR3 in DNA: TGCGCCAGCAGCTTGGCCGGGGTAGGTGAGCAGTTCTTC. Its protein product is CASSLAGVGEQFF.

CDR3 protein: CAINGRGNTEAFF. The DNA of the CDR3 is TGTGCCATCAACGGCAGGGGGAACACTGAAGCTTTCTTT. The chain combines TRBV10-3 with TRBJ1-1, with a possible D match to TRBD1 (6 bases). Germline V lookup: CDR1 ENHRY, CDR2 SYGVKD. This CDR3 contains 13 residues. Deletions cut 7 bases from V and 1 base from J, with 10 bases between.

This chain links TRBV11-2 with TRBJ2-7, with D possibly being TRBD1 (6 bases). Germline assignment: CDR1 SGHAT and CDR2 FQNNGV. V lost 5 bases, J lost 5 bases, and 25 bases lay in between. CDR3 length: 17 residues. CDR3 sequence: CASSNVGAPTARHEQYF. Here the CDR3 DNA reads TGTGCCAGCAGCAACGTGGGGGCTCCAACAGCGCGACACGAGCAGTACTTC.

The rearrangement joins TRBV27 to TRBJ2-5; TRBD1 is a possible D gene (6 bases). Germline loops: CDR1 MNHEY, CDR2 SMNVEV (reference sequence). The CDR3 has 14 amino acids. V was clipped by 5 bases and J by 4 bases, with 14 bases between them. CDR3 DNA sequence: TGTGCCAGCAGTAAAACAGGGTATCTAGAGACCCAGTACTTC. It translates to CASSKTGYLETQYF.

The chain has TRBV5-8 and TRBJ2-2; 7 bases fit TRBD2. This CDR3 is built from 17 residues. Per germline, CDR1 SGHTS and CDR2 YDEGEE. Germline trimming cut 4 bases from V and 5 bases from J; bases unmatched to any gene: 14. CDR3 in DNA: TGTGCCAGCAGCCCGGACTGGGGGACTACCCGGACCGGGGAGCTGTTTTTT. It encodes CASSPDWGTTRTGELFF.

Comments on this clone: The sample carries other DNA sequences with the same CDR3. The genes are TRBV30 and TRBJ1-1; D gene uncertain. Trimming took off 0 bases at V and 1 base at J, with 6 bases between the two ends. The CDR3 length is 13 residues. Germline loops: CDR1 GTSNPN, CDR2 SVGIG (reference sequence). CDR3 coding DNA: TGTGCCTGGAGTGTACAAGGGAACACTGAAGCTTTCTTT. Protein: CAWSVQGNTEAFF.

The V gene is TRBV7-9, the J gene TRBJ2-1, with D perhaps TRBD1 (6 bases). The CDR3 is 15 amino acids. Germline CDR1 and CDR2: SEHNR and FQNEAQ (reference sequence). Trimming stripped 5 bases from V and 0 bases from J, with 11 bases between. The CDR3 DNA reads TGTGCCAGCAGCCCTACAGGGTTCTCCTACAATGAGCAGTTCTTC. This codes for CASSPTGFSYNEQFF.

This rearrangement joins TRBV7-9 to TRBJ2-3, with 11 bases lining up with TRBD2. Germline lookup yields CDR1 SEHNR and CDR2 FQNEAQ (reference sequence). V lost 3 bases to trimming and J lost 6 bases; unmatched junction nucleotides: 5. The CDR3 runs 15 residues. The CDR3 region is CASSFSGRVEDTQYF. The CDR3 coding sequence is TGTGCCAGCAGCTTTAGCGGGAGGGTAGAGGATACGCAGTATTTT.

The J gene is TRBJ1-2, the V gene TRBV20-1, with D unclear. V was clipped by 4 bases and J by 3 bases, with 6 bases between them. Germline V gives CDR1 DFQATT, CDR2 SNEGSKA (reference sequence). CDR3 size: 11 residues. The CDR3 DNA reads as TGCAGTGCTACCAGATACTATGGCTACACCTTC. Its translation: CSATRYYGYTF.

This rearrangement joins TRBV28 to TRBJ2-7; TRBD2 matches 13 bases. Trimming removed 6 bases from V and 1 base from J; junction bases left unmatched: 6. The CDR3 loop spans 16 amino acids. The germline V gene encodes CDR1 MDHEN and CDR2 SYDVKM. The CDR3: CASSRGGLAGSYEQYF. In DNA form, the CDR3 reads TGTGCCAGCAGCCGCGGGGGACTAGCGGGATCCTACGAGCAGTACTTC.

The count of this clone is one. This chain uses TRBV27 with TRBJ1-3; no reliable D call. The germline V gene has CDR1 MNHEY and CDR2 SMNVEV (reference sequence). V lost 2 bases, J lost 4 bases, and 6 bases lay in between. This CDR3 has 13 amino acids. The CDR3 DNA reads TGTGCCAGCAGTTTACGATCCGGAAACACCATATATTTT. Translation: CASSLRSGNTIYF.

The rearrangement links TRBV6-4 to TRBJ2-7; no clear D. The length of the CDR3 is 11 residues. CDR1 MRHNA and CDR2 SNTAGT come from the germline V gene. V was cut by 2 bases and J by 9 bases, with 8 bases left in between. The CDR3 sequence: CASSDGVVQYF. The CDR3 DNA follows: TGTGCCAGCAGTGACGGGGTGGTGCAGTACTTC.

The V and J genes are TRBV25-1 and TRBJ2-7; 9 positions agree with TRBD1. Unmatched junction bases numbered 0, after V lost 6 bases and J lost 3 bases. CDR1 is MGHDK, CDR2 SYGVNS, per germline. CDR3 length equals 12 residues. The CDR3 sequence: CASRDRGYEQYF. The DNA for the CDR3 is TGTGCCAGCAGGGACAGGGGCTACGAGCAGTACTTC.

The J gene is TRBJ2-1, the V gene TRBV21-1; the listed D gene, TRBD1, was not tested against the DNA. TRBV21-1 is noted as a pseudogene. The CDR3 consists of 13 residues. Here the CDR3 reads CASSNLGNAGQFF. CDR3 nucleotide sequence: TGTGCCAGCAGCAATTTAGGTAATGCAGGGCAGTTCTTC.